The 2 T cell receptor beta chains below all came from one sample that was sequenced in a study of blood T cell repertoires in COVID-19. Using immunoSEQ multiplex PCR, the repertoire was profiled, and TCRdb retains in-frame clones only, with some absent. Among tens of thousands of clones listed, roughly 88% were seen once. Specimen: peripheral blood. These receptors were collected from a man in his 70s with acute or convalescent COVID-19.

The V call is TRBV5-1, the J call TRBJ1-2, with D perhaps TRBD1 (6 bases). Germline CDR1 is SGHRS and CDR2 is YFSETQ. The CDR3 has 15 amino acids. Trimming left V 4 bases short and J 4 bases short, with 17 bases between. The CDR3, as DNA: TGCGCCAGCAGCCATACCGGGACACCCTCCTATGGCTACACCTTC. Its translation is CASSHTGTPSYGYTF.

This rearrangement joins TRBV7-8 to TRBJ2-7; D may be TRBD2 (6 bases). V shed 6 bases and J shed 0 bases, with 15 bases lying between them. The length of the CDR3 is 15 residues. Germline values: CDR1 SGHVS, CDR2 FQNEAQ. The CDR3 nucleotides are TGTGCCAGCAGACCCCAGGCGGGATACTCCTACGAGCAGTACTTC. As protein: CASRPQAGYSYEQYF.